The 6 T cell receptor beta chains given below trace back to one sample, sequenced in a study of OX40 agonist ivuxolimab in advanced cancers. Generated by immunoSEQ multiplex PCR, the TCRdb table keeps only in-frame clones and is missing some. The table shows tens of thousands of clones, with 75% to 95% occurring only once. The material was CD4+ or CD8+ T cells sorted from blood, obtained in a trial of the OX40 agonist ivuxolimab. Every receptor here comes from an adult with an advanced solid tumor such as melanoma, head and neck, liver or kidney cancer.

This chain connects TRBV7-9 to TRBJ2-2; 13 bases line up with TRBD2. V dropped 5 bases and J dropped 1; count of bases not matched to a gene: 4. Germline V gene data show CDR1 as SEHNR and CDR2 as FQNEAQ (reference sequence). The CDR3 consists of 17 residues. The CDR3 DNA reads TGTGCCAGCAGCCAAGGACTAGCGGGAGTGAACACCGGGGAGCTGTTTTTT. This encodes CASSQGLAGVNTGELFF.

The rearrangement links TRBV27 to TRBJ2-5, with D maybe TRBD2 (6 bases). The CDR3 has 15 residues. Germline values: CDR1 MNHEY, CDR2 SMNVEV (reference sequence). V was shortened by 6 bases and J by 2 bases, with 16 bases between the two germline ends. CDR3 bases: TGTGCCAGCAGGAGAGATAGCGGAAGACAAGAGACCCAGTACTTC. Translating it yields CASRRDSGRQETQYF.

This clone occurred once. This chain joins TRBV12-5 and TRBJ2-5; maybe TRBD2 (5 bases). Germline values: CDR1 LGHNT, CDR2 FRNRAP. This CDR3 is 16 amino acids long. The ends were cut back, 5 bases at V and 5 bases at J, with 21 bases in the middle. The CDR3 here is CASGPGWGEAGETQYF. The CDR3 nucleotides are TGTGCTAGTGGTCCCGGGTGGGGAGAGGCGGGTGAGACCCAGTACTTC.

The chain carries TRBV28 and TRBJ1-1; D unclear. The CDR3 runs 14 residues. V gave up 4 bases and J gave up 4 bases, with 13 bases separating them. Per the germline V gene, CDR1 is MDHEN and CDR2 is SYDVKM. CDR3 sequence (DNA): TGTGCCAGCAGTTCATCTGCTACGGGCACTGAAGCTTTCTTT. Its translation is CASSSSATGTEAFF. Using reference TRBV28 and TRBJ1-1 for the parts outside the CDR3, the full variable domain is DVKVTQSSRYLVKRTGEKVFLECVQDMDHENMFWYRQDPGLGLRLIYFSYDVKMKEKGDIPEGYSVSREKKERFSLILESASTNQTSMYLCASSSSATGTEAFFGQGTRLTVV.

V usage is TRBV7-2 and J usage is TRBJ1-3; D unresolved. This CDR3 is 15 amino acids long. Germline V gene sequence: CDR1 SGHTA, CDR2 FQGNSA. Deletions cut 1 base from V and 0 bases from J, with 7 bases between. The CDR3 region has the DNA TGTGCCAGCAGCTTAGGGCCAGACTCTGGAAACACCATATATTTT. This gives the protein CASSLGPDSGNTIYF.

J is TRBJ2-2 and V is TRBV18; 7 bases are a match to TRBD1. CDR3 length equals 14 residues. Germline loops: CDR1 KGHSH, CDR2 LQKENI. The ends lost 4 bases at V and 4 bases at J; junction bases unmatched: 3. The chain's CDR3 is CASSRGQTTGELFF. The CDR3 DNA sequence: TGTGCCAGCTCACGGGGACAGACCACCGGGGAGCTGTTTTTT.